This T cell receptor (beta chain) was identified during a study of blood T cell repertoires in COVID-19. About the research overall: Acute and convalescent COVID-19 specimens originated in the United States, Italy and Spain.

This clone was picked up one time. Data came from immunoSEQ multiplex PCR; TCRdb stores just in-frame clones and leaves some out. The sample includes around 320,000 clones, 88% of them seen just once. V lost 10 bases and J lost 2, with 10 bases in between. Germline V gives CDR1 MDHEN, CDR2 SYDVKM. The length of the CDR3 is 12 residues. V usage is TRBV28 and J usage is TRBJ2-3; D is uncertain. Material: peripheral blood. The clonotype originates from a woman under 40 who had recovered from COVID-19. CDR3 sequence (DNA): TGTGCCACCCATGGGCTCACAGATACGCAGTATTTT. It is translated as CATHGLTDTQYF. The whole variable domain, remainder taken from reference TRBV28 and TRBJ2-3, is DVKVTQSSRYLVKRTGEKVFLECVQDMDHENMFWYRQDPGLGLRLIYFSYDVKMKEKGDIPEGYSVSREKKERFSLILESASTNQTSMYLCATHGLTDTQYFGPGTRLTVL.